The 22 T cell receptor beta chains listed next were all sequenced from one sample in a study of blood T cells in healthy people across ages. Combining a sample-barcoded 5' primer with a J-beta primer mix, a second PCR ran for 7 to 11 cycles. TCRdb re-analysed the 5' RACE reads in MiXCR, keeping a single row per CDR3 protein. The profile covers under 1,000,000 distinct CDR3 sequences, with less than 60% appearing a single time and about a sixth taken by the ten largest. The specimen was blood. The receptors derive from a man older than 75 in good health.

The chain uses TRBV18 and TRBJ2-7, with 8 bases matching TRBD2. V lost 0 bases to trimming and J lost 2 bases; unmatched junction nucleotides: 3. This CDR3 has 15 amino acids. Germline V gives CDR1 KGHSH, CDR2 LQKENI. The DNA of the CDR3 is TGTGCCAGCTCACCACCAACGGGAGGGCCCTACGAGCAGTACTTC. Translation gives CASSPPTGGPYEQYF. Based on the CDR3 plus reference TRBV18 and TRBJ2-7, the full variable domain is NAGVMQNPRHLVRRRGQEARLRCSPMKGHSHVYWYRQLPEEGLKFMVYLQKENIIDESGMPKERFSAEFPKEGPSILRIQQVVRGDSAAYFCASSPPTGGPYEQYFGPGTRLTVT.

The CDR3 spells CASSDRGTLTEAFF. DNA for the CDR3: TGTGCCAGCAGTGACAGGGGAACCCTCACTGAAGCTTTCTTT. The V gene is TRBV12-3 or TRBV12-4, the J gene TRBJ1-1; 8 bases are a match to TRBD1. V shed 5 bases, J shed 4 bases, and the junction held 6 bases outside the gene matches. There are 14 residues in the CDR3.

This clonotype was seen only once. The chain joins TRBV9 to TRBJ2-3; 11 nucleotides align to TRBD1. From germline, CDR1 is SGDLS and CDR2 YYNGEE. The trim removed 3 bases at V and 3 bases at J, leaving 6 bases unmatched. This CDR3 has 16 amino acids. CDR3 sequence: CASSAGTGGRTDTQYF. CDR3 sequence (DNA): TGTGCCAGCAGCGCAGGGACAGGGGGTAGGACAGATACGCAGTATTTT.

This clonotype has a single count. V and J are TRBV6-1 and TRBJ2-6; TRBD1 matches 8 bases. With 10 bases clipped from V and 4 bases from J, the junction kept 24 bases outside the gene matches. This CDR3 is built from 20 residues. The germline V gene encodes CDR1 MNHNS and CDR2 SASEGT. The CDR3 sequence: CAISEPSLGTGVTGANVLTF. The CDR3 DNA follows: TGTGCCATCAGCGAACCTTCACTCGGGACAGGAGTTACGGGGGCCAACGTCCTGACTTTC.

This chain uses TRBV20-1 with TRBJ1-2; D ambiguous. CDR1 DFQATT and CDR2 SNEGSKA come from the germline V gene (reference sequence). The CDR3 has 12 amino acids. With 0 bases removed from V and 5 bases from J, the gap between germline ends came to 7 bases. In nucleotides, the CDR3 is TGCAGTGCTAGAGATGGGTTTTATGGCTACACCTTC. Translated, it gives CSARDGFYGYTF.

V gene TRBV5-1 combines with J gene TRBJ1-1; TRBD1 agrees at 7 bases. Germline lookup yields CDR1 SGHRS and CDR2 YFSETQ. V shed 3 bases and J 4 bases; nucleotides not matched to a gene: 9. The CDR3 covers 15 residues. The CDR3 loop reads CASSWLRGRSTEAFF. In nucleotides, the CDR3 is TGCGCCAGCAGCTGGTTGAGGGGGCGGAGCACTGAAGCTTTCTTT. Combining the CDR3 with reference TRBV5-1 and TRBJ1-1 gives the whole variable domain KAGVTQTPRYLIKTRGQQVTLSCSPISGHRSVSWYQQTPGQGLQFLFEYFSETQRNKGNFPGRFSGRQFSNSRSEMNVSTLELGDSALYLCASSWLRGRSTEAFFGQGTRLTVV.

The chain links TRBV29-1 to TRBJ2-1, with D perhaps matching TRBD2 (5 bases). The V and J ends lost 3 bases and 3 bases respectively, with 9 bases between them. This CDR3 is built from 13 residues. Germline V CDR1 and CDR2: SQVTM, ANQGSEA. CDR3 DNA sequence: TGCAGCGTTGATGTCCGGGACTACAATGAGCAGTTCTTC. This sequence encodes CSVDVRDYNEQFF.

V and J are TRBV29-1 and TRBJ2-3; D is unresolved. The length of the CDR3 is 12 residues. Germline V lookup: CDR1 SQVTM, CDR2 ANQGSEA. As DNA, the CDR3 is TGCAGTCACTCCGGATTAGCAGATACGCAGTATTTT. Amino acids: CSHSGLADTQYF.

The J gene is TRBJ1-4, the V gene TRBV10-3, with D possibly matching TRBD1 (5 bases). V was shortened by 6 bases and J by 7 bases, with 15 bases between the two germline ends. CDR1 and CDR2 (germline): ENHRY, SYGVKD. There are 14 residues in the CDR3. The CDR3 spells CAISTGTDSEKLFF. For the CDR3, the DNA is TGTGCCATCAGCACCGGGACGGATAGTGAAAAACTGTTTTTT.

The chain's CDR3 is CSATPSRDYEQYF. In nucleotides, the CDR3 is TGCAGTGCTACTCCTTCTCGGGACTACGAGCAGTACTTC. The rearrangement uses TRBV20-1 and TRBJ2-7; a weak D match, TRBD2 (5 bases). Germline lookup yields CDR1 DFQATT and CDR2 SNEGSKA (reference sequence). V dropped 4 bases and J dropped 3 bases, with 13 bases sitting between them. The CDR3 has 13 residues.

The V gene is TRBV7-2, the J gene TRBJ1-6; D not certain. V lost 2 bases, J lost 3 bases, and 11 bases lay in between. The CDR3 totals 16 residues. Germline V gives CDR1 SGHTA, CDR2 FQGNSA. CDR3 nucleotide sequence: TGTGCCAGCAGCTTATCCCCACTGATCTATAATTCACCCCTCCACTTT. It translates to CASSLSPLIYNSPLHF.

The CDR3 reads CASSPRDRGGTEAFF. Written as DNA, the CDR3 is TGTGCCAGCAGCCCCCGGGACAGGGGAGGTACTGAAGCTTTCTTT. The rearrangement uses TRBV7-2 and TRBJ1-1, with 10 bases identical to TRBD1. The CDR3 is 15 amino acids. Losses at the gene ends were 5 bases for V and 5 bases for J; bases not matched to a gene: 8. Germline CDR1 SGHTA, CDR2 FQGNSA.

CDR3 coding DNA: TGCAGCGTATCGACAGGGCCTAGCACAGATACGCAGTATTTT. Amino acid sequence: CSVSTGPSTDTQYF. The genes are TRBV29-1 and TRBJ2-3, with TRBD1 identical over 7 bases. With V trimmed by 6 bases and J by 0 bases, 6 bases remained unmatched. CDR1 is SQVTM, CDR2 ANQGSEA, per germline. The CDR3 has 14 residues.

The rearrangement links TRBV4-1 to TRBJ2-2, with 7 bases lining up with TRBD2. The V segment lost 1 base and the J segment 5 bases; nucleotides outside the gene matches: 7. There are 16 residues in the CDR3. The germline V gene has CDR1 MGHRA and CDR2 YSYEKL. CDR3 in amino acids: CASSQVLTSRTGELFF. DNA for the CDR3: TGCGCCAGCAGCCAAGTATTGACTAGCAGAACCGGGGAGCTGTTTTTT.

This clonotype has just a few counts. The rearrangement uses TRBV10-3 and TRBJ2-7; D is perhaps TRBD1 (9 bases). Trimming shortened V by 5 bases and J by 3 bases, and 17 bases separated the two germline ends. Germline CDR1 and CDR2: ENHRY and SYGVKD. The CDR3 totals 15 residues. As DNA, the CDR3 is TGTGCCATCAGTCCGGGAGGGACAGGGAGCTACGAGCAGTACTTC. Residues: CAISPGGTGSYEQYF.

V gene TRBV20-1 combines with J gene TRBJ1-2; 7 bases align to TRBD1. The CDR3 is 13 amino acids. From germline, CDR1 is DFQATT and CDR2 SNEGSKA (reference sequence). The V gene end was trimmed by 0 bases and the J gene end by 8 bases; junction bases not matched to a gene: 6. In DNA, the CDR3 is TGCAGTGCTAGAGAAAGACAGGGTTGGGGCTACACCTTC. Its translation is CSARERQGWGYTF.

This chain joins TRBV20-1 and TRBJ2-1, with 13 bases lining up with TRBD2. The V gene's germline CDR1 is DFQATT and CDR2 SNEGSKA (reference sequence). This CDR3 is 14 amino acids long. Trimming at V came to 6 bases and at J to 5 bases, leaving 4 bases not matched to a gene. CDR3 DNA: TGCAGTGCCAGGACTAGCGGGGGAGACAATGAGCAGTTCTTC. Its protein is CSARTSGGDNEQFF.

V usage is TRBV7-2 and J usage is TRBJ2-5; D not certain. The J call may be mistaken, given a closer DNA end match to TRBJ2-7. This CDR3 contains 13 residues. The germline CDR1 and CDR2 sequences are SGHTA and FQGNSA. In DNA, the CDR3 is TGTGCCAGCAGCTTAGGCACCATCTACGAGCAGTACTTC. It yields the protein CASSLGTIYEQYF.

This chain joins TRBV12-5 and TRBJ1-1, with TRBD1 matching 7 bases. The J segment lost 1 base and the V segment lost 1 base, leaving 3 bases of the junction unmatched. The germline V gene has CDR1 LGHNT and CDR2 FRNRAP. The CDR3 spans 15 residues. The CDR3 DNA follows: TGTGCTAGTGGTTTGGCGACAGGGCAGAACACTGAAGCTTTCTTT. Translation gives CASGLATGQNTEAFF.

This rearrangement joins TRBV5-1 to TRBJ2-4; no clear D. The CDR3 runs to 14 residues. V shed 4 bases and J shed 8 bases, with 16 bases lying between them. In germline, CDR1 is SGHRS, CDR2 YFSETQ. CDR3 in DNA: TGCGCCAGCAGCCCTGGGCTGACGAGACACATTCAGTACTTC. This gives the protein CASSPGLTRHIQYF.

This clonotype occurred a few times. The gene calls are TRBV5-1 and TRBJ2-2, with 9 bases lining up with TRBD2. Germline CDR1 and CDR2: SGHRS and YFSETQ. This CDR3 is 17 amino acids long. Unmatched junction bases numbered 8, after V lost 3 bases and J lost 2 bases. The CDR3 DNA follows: TGCGCCAGCAGCTGGAAGGGACTAGCTCCTAACACCGGGGAGCTGTTTTTT. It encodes CASSWKGLAPNTGELFF.

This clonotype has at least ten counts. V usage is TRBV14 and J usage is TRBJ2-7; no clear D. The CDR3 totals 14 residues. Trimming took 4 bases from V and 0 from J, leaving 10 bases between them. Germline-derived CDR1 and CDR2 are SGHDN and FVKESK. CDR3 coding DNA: TGTGCCAGCAGCCCGAATCTCGACTCCTACGAGCAGTACTTC. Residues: CASSPNLDSYEQYF.